The rows below give T cell receptor beta chains drawn from one sample of a study of blood T cell repertoires in COVID-19. Repertoires were generated with immunoSEQ multiplex PCR, while TCRdb's copy carries only in-frame clones and drops some. The sample lists a few hundred thousand clones; approximately 85% were seen once. The sequencing input was peripheral blood. Receptors were obtained from a man aged 45-60 years with active or convalescent COVID-19. The CDR3 runs from the conserved cysteine through the conserved F or W. The D gene is left open where the match is weak. Clone sizes are given selectively: once, few, many, or a class where the clone is expanded.

>TRBJ2-3|NA|TRBV7-3|TRBD2
CASSLRAGDVTQYF
TGTGCCAGCAGCTTAAGAGCGGGAGATGTTACGCAGTATTTT
>TRBJ1-1|NA|TRBV18|NA
CASSPSELVNTEAFF
TGTGCCAGCTCACCATCGGAGCTCGTGAACACTGAAGCTTTCTTT
>TRBJ1-2|NA|TRBV19|NA
CASSIRAGDNYGYTF
TGTGCCAGTAGTATTCGAGCAGGGGATAACTATGGCTACACCTTC
>TRBJ2-3|NA|TRBV27|TRBD2
CASSFLAGAGTDTQYF
TGTGCCAGCAGTTTTCTAGCGGGAGCTGGCACAGATACGCAGTATTTT
>TRBJ2-7|NA|TRBV10-2|NA
CASSEESYEQYF
TGCGCCAGCAGTGAGGAGAGCTACGAGCAGTACTTC
>TRBJ1-6|NA|TRBV5-1|NA
CASSRGLPDRGSPLHF
TGCGCCAGCAGCCGGGGACTTCCCGATCGGGGTTCACCCCTCCACTTT
>TRBJ1-6|once|TRBV24-1|NA
CATRQGTDNSPLHF
TGTGCCACCAGGCAGGGGACGGATAATTCACCCCTCCACTTT
>TRBJ1-1|NA|TRBV19|NA
CATNKMMGAYTEAFF
TGTGCTACGAATAAAATGATGGGGGCTTATACTGAAGCTTTCTTT
>TRBJ2-5|NA|TRBV4-2|NA
CASSQDRGGTYQETQYF
TGTGCCAGCAGCCAAGATCGAGGCGGCACCTACCAAGAGACCCAGTACTTC
>TRBJ2-3|NA|TRBV11-2|TRBD2
CASSLMAGGSTDTQYF
TGTGCCAGCAGCTTAATGGCGGGAGGTAGCACAGATACGCAGTATTTT
>TRBJ2-5|NA|TRBV14|NA
CASSLFPQETQYF
TGTGCCAGCAGTCTATTCCCCCAAGAGACCCAGTACTTC